The text below deals with one T cell receptor beta chain. Its antigen is not identified. Full-length variable regions came from constant-region reverse primers plus semi-nested Nested Universal Primer A PCR. MiXCR was run by TCRdb on the 5' RACE reads, yielding one entry per CDR3 protein. The data show tens of thousands of distinct CDR3 sequences, with about 24% seen just once and 3% to 4% held by the top ten. Regarding the study as a whole: In terms of TCR gene usage, tumor memory CD4+ T cells clustered together with blood and lymph node memory CD4+ cells, as well as with lymph node naive CD4+ cells. The larger cohort examined one V-J beta rearrangement, not whole repertoires.

In germline, CDR1 is SGHRS, CDR2 YFSETQ. Trimming at V came to 4 bases and at J to 6 bases, leaving 4 bases not matched to a gene. This CDR3 is built from 13 residues. Naive CD4+ cells had CD25+ Tregs removed. This sequence was found in a female donor with breast cancer. V is TRBV5-1 and J is TRBJ1-5; 7 positions agree with TRBD1. Sequenced sample: tumor-infiltrating naive CD4+ T cells sorted from the breast tumor. The subset: naive CD4+ T cells, CD4+CD45RA+CD25-. The CDR3 spells CASSKGAGQPQHF. For the CDR3, the DNA is TGCGCCAGCAGCAAGGGGGCAGGTCAGCCCCAGCATTTT.